The 10 T cell receptor beta chains in this list originate from one sample, sequenced in a study of shared clonotypes between healthy human individuals. Using immunoSEQ multiplex PCR, the repertoire was profiled, and TCRdb retains in-frame clones only, with some absent. The table shows over a million clones, with approximately 78% occurring only once. Sequenced input: memory CD4+ T cells from PBMCs. Subset here: CD45RA-negative fraction. The receptors come from a man between 18 and 35 years old in good health. Some clones in this sample may be carry-over from other donors' samples.

The CDR3 bases are TGCGCCAGCAGCCCTACGCTGTTTCGGGAGAGATACAATGAGCAGTTCTTC. It codes for CASSPTLFRERYNEQFF. This chain links TRBV4-1 with TRBJ2-1; maybe TRBD2 (6 bases). V was cut by 4 bases and J by 4 bases, with 20 bases left in between. Germline-derived CDR1 and CDR2 are MGHRA and YSYEKL. The length of the CDR3 is 17 residues.

The CDR3 spells CASSGDTGFNEKLFF. CDR3 bases: TGTGCCAGCAGCGGGGATACAGGATTTAATGAAAAACTGTTTTTT. The V and J genes are TRBV9 and TRBJ1-4, with D possibly TRBD1 on 5 matching bases. CDR1 SGDLS and CDR2 YYNGEE come from the germline V gene. Deletions cut 3 bases from V and 4 bases from J, with 13 bases between. The length of the CDR3 is 15 residues.

The chain is built from TRBV7-8 and TRBJ1-1; D not certain. The CDR3 length is 13 residues. With 3 bases removed from V and 1 base from J, the gap between germline ends came to 6 bases. Per the germline V gene, CDR1 is SGHVS and CDR2 is FQNEAQ. CDR3 residues: CASSFSQNTEAFF. In DNA, the CDR3 is TGTGCCAGCAGCTTCTCGCAGAACACTGAAGCTTTCTTT.

Points on this clone: One junction end does not reproduce the germline sequence, and a read error may be involved. This chain joins TRBV7-2 and TRBJ2-5, with D maybe TRBD1 (6 bases). This CDR3 spans 15 amino acids. Germline loops: CDR1 SGHTA, CDR2 FQGNSA. In nucleotides, the CDR3 is TGCGCCAGCAGCCCTCAGGACAGTCGGCAAGAGACCCAGTACTTC. Translated: CASSPQDSRQETQYF.

V and J are TRBV9 and TRBJ1-3; a possible D gene is TRBD1 (5 bases). CDR3 length: 15 amino acids. V was trimmed by 2 bases and J by 3 bases, leaving 12 bases between them. CDR1 is SGDLS, CDR2 YYNGEE, per germline. The CDR3 DNA follows: TGTGCCAGCAGCGTCCAGGGCCCGGGTGGAAACACCATATATTTT. Translated: CASSVQGPGGNTIYF.

This chain connects TRBV25-1 to TRBJ1-1; weak D call: TRBD1 (6 bases). This CDR3 has 14 residues. The germline CDR1 and CDR2 sequences are MGHDK and SYGVNS. Trimming pared 5 bases from V and 8 bases from J, leaving 18 bases between. In DNA, the CDR3 is TGTGCCAGCAGTAAGCCAGGGGCCGTTACCGAAGCTTTCTTT. It translates to CASSKPGAVTEAFF.

CDR3 loop: CASIGLAGEVNEQFF. DNA of the CDR3: TGCGCCAGCATAGGACTAGCGGGAGAGGTTAATGAGCAGTTCTTC. The genes are TRBV5-1 and TRBJ2-1, with 13 bases identical to TRBD2. Germline CDR1 reads SGHRS; CDR2 reads YFSETQ. V lost 6 bases, J lost 7 bases, and 7 bases stayed unmatched. CDR3 size: 15 residues.

The J gene is TRBJ2-3, the V gene TRBV25-1; D is perhaps TRBD1 or TRBD2 (6 bases each). The V and J ends lost 1 base and 3 bases respectively, with 11 bases between them. This CDR3 region has 15 residues. Germline CDR1 MGHDK, CDR2 SYGVNS. The chain's CDR3 is CASSEFRGGTDTQYF. The CDR3, as DNA: TGTGCCAGCAGTGAATTCAGGGGAGGAACAGATACGCAGTATTTT.

This clone was seen only a few times. V usage is TRBV2 and J usage is TRBJ1-1; D remains unclear. CDR1 is SNHLY, CDR2 FYNNEI, per germline. The CDR3 totals 14 residues. Deletions cut 4 bases from V and 2 bases from J, with 11 bases between. The CDR3 region is CASSALAFNTEAFF. CDR3 DNA sequence: TGTGCCAGCAGTGCCTTGGCGTTTAACACTGAAGCTTTCTTT.

The chain employs TRBV18 and TRBJ1-1; 7 bases match TRBD1. Losses at the gene ends were 6 bases for V and 7 bases for J; bases not matched to a gene: 5. Germline CDR1 reads KGHSH; CDR2 reads LQKENI. The CDR3 totals 12 residues. CDR3 loop: CASSPTGVEAFF. The CDR3 nucleotides are TGTGCCAGCTCGCCAACAGGGGTTGAAGCTTTCTTT. The full variable domain, completed using reference TRBV18 and TRBJ1-1, is NAGVMQNPRHLVRRRGQEARLRCSPMKGHSHVYWYRQLPEEGLKFMVYLQKENIIDESGMPKERFSAEFPKEGPSILRIQQVVRGDSAAYFCASSPTGVEAFFGQGTRLTVV.